The rows below give T cell receptor beta chains drawn from one sample of a study of human versus mouse CDR3 diversity and MHC coevolution. Profiled with immunoSEQ multiplex PCR; TCRdb holds only in-frame clones, not every one. The table records roughly 86,000 clones, about 94% of them present only once. Sequencing was carried out using naive CD4+ T cells from blood. Receptor source: a person aged 25 to 69 in good health. The CDR3 runs from the conserved cysteine through the conserved F or W.

j_gene | v_gene | CDR3aa
TRBJ2-1 | TRBV4-3 | CASSRTSGSYNEQFF
TRBJ2-5 | TRBV29-1 | CSVAETSGTEETQYF
TRBJ2-7 | TRBV6-5 | CASRSGTERPYEQYF
TRBJ2-5 | TRBV7-2 | CASSLVPSGGETQYF
TRBJ1-5 | TRBV6-5 | CASSPGQGANQPQHF
TRBJ2-1 | TRBV13 | CASSSQIKRREDEQFF
TRBJ2-1 | TRBV4-2 | CASSGTPEVGEQFF
TRBJ2-3 | TRBV29-1 | CSVERLQGAGGDTQYF
TRBJ1-5 | TRBV18 | CASSPGTGIGNQPQHF
TRBJ1-1 | TRBV5-1 | CASSSQGAAVNTEAFF
TRBJ2-2 | TRBV30 | CAWKQLAGDTGELFF
TRBJ2-1 | TRBV4-1 | CASSQGLAGGNEQFF
TRBJ2-7 | TRBV18 | CASSPGLAGGPYEQYF
TRBJ2-7 | TRBV5-1 | CASSLEGGSGEQYF
TRBJ2-7 | TRBV4-1 | CASSQETSSASYEQYF
TRBJ1-5 | TRBV28 | CASISGDRGGNQPQHF
TRBJ2-1 | TRBV29-1 | CSVDRGGINEQFF
TRBJ1-5 | TRBV30 | CAWRGQGEGPQHF
TRBJ2-3 | TRBV9 | CASSVGNRGAGNTDTQYF
TRBJ1-2 | TRBV6-1 | CASSGQVYTNYGYTF